Included here is one T cell receptor beta chain sequence, with context. TCRdb's table, derived via immunoSEQ multiplex PCR, lists solely in-frame clones and lacks some. This table has 270,000 or so clones, 83% appearing once. This entry comes from a study of blood T cell repertoires in COVID-19. Across the whole study: There were acute and convalescent COVID-19 samples, and they came from the United States, Italy and Spain. T cells, B-cell-depleted T cells, or PBMCs provided the cDNA or gDNA that served as material.

Germline CDR1 and CDR2: MDHEN and SYDVKM. J was trimmed by 0 bases and V by 6 bases; bases with no gene match: 3. The CDR3 covers 14 residues. This sequence originates from a woman aged 45-59 years who had recovered from COVID-19. Input material: peripheral blood. The chain recombines TRBV28 with TRBJ1-2; 8 bases agree with TRBD1. This chain's CDR3 is CASRAGGSNYGYTF. CDR3 coding DNA: TGTGCCAGCAGGGCAGGGGGCTCTAACTATGGCTACACCTTC.